The 26 T cell receptor beta chains in this list originate from one sample, sequenced in a study of OX40 agonist ivuxolimab in advanced cancers. Measured with immunoSEQ multiplex PCR; TCRdb has only the in-frame clones, and not every one. This table holds about 140,000 clones, approximately 90% found once. The sample was CD4+ or CD8+ T cells sorted from blood, taken in a trial of the OX40 agonist ivuxolimab. The receptors were sampled from an adult with an advanced solid tumor such as melanoma, head and neck, liver or kidney cancer.

The rearrangement joins TRBV9 to TRBJ2-7; possibly TRBD1 for D (6 bases). The germline V gene has CDR1 SGDLS and CDR2 YYNGEE. V was cut by 2 bases and J by 4 bases, with 13 bases left in between. The CDR3 extends over 14 amino acids. In DNA, the CDR3 is TGTGCCAGCAGCGTGGCAGGGGACGTTTACGAGCAGTACTTC. This sequence encodes CASSVAGDVYEQYF.

This chain links TRBV2 with TRBJ1-2; 8 bases align to TRBD1. The CDR3 consists of 12 residues. The V and J ends lost 6 bases and 8 bases, in that order; junction bases with no gene match: 5. Per germline, CDR1 SNHLY and CDR2 FYNNEI. CDR3 nucleotide sequence: TGTGCCAGCAGCCAGGGGGCGGGAGGCTACACCTTC. This encodes CASSQGAGGYTF.

V usage is TRBV5-6 and J usage is TRBJ2-1; 10 bases are shared with TRBD1. The V gene's germline CDR1 is SGHDT and CDR2 YYEEEE. J lost 4 bases, V lost 0 bases, and 4 bases had no gene match. The CDR3 covers 16 residues. The CDR3 DNA is TGTGCCAGCAGCTTGGGCCGGGACAGGGGATACAATGAGCAGTTCTTC. Its translation: CASSLGRDRGYNEQFF.

The rearrangement links TRBV5-4 to TRBJ2-7; TRBD1 matches at 8 bases. Germline V gives CDR1 SGHNT, CDR2 YYREEE (reference sequence). The CDR3 is 14 residues long. With 4 bases clipped from V and 5 bases from J, the junction kept 8 bases outside the gene matches. This chain's CDR3 is CASSRENRGDEQYF. The DNA of the CDR3 is TGTGCCAGCAGCCGGGAGAACAGGGGGGACGAGCAGTACTTC.

Only a few counts were recorded for this clone. The chain is built from TRBV5-4 and TRBJ1-2; possibly TRBD1 for D (5 bases). Trimming stripped 0 bases from V and 0 bases from J, with 12 bases between. CDR1 is SGHNT and CDR2 is YYREEE in the germline V gene (reference sequence). The CDR3 loop spans 16 amino acids. The CDR3 region has the DNA TGTGCCAGCAGCTTGGACGTGGGACTCGCTAACTATGGCTACACCTTC. Translation gives CASSLDVGLANYGYTF. Combining the CDR3 with reference TRBV5-4 and TRBJ1-2 gives the whole variable domain ETGVTQSPTHLIKTRGQQVTLRCSSQSGHNTVSWYQQALGQGPQFIFQYYREEENGRGNFPPRFSGLQFPNYSSELNVNALELDDSALYLCASSLDVGLANYGYTFGSGTRLTVV.

The V and J genes are TRBV7-2 and TRBJ2-3; no clear D. Germline values: CDR1 SGHTA, CDR2 FQGNSA. The CDR3 runs 18 residues. Trimming left V 7 bases short and J 3 bases short, with 26 bases between. CDR3 sequence: CASNDPQQGFYRTDTQYF. The CDR3 region has the DNA TGTGCCAGCAACGATCCTCAGCAAGGGTTTTATAGGACAGATACGCAGTATTTT.

The chain uses TRBV28 and TRBJ1-1, with TRBD1 matching over 7 bases. Trimming at V came to 7 bases and at J to 5 bases, leaving 1 base not matched to a gene. The CDR3 totals 11 residues. The germline V gene has CDR1 MDHEN and CDR2 SYDVKM. CDR3 amino acids: CASIRGTEAFF. CDR3 coding DNA: TGTGCCAGCATCAGGGGGACTGAAGCTTTCTTT.

The CDR3 loop is CASSLAGTAYGYTF. Written as DNA, the CDR3 is TGTGCCAGCAGCCTGGCCGGGACAGCCTATGGCTACACCTTC. The chain is built from TRBV28 and TRBJ1-2; 7 nucleotides line up with TRBD1. With V trimmed by 6 bases and J by 4 bases, 8 bases remained unmatched. The CDR3 sequence is 14 residues long. The germline V gene has CDR1 MDHEN and CDR2 SYDVKM.

V gene TRBV4-1 combines with J gene TRBJ2-5; D might be TRBD2 (5 bases). Germline V lookup: CDR1 MGHRA, CDR2 YSYEKL. This CDR3 is 12 amino acids long. V lost 5 bases and J lost 5, with 9 bases in between. The CDR3 nucleotides read TGCGCCAGCAGCGCACGCGGGGAGACCCAGTACTTC. This translates into CASSARGETQYF.

Of note for this clone: One end of the junction fails to match germline, which may point to a read error. This chain joins TRBV27 and TRBJ2-3, with TRBD2 matching over 10 bases. Germline CDR1 reads MNHEY; CDR2 reads SMNVEV (reference sequence). CDR3 length: 15 residues. The CDR3 DNA sequence: TGCCTCCCCAGACGAGCGGGAGGGCCACAGAATACGCAGTATTTT. This codes for CLPRRAGGPQNTQYF.

V gene TRBV19 combines with J gene TRBJ2-1; TRBD1 might be the D (7 bases). Per the germline V gene, CDR1 is LNHDA and CDR2 is SQIVND (reference sequence). V was cut by 1 base and J by 5 bases, with 12 bases left in between. CDR3 length equals 15 residues. The CDR3: CASSIGQGGHNEQFF. The CDR3 bases are TGTGCCAGTAGTATAGGGCAGGGGGGCCACAATGAGCAGTTCTTC.

The chain couples TRBV28 to TRBJ1-5, with D hard to call. CDR3 size: 18 residues. Germline lookup yields CDR1 MDHEN and CDR2 SYDVKM. V gave up 6 bases and J gave up 3 bases, with 24 bases separating them. The CDR3 coding sequence is TGTGCCAGCAGCCGGCTTATGCCCCAACTAGGGCTCAATCAGCCCCAGCATTTT. Translation: CASSRLMPQLGLNQPQHF.

The chain has TRBV19 and TRBJ2-3, with D tentatively TRBD2 (5 bases). The CDR3 loop spans 14 amino acids. Germline-derived CDR1 and CDR2 are LNHDA and SQIVND (reference sequence). V lost 6 bases, J lost 2 bases, and 12 bases lay in between. CDR3 amino acids: CASRRGTSTDTQYF. The CDR3 coding sequence is TGTGCCAGTAGACGGGGAACCTCCACAGATACGCAGTATTTT.

Regarding this clone: A read error may account for a junction end that differs from germline. CDR3 sequence reads: CASSPRTVNTEVFF. The CDR3 DNA sequence: TGTGCCAGCAGCCCCCGGACAGTGAACACTGAAGTTTTCTTT. The chain joins TRBV11-1 to TRBJ1-1; possible D gene TRBD1, 6 bases. Germline V gene sequence: CDR1 SGHAT, CDR2 FQDESV (reference sequence). The CDR3 covers 14 residues.

The chain links TRBV2 to TRBJ2-1, with TRBD2 identical over 12 bases. The trim removed 10 bases at V and 9 bases at J, leaving 4 bases unmatched. Germline CDR1 and CDR2: SNHLY and FYNNEI. The CDR3 contains 12 residues. CDR3 residues: CATGTSGPEQFF. The CDR3 nucleotides read TGTGCCACCGGGACTAGCGGGCCTGAGCAGTTCTTC.

J is TRBJ2-7 and V is TRBV27; 10 bases line up with TRBD2. J was trimmed by 3 bases and V by 3 bases; bases with no gene match: 5. The CDR3 sequence is 15 residues long. Per the germline V gene, CDR1 is MNHEY and CDR2 is SMNVEV (reference sequence). CDR3 coding DNA: TGTGCCAGCAGTTTTTTAGCTAGCGGGAGCTACGAGCAGTACTTC. Amino acid sequence: CASSFLASGSYEQYF.

This chain connects TRBV2 to TRBJ1-1; D unresolved. Germline V CDR1 and CDR2: SNHLY, FYNNEI. This CDR3 spans 11 amino acids. V lost 7 bases and J 1 base, leaving 4 bases between the germline ends. Here the CDR3 reads CASTRNTEAFF. The DNA for the CDR3 is TGTGCCAGCACCAGGAACACTGAAGCTTTCTTT.

The chain carries TRBV19 and TRBJ2-1; 9 bases map to TRBD2. The V segment lost 5 bases and the J segment 4 bases; nucleotides outside the gene matches: 3. Germline assignment: CDR1 LNHDA and CDR2 SQIVND (reference sequence). This CDR3 is 14 amino acids long. The CDR3 loop reads CASSDTSGYNEQFF. DNA of the CDR3: TGTGCCAGTAGTGACACTAGCGGGTACAATGAGCAGTTCTTC. Based on the CDR3 plus reference TRBV19 and TRBJ2-1, the full variable domain is DGGITQSPKYLFRKEGQNVTLSCEQNLNHDAMYWYRQDPGQGLRLIYYSQIVNDFQKGDIAEGYSVSREKKESFPLTVTSAQKNPTAFYLCASSDTSGYNEQFFGPGTRLTVL.

In this sample, this clone turned up once. This chain joins TRBV6-5 and TRBJ1-4; D may be TRBD1 (5 bases). This CDR3 comprises 13 residues. The germline gives CDR1 MNHEY, CDR2 SVGAGI. V lost 7 bases and J 4 bases, leaving 10 bases between the germline ends. The CDR3 region is CASMAGNNEKLFF. CDR3 in DNA: TGTGCCAGCATGGCAGGGAATAATGAAAAACTGTTTTTT.

This clone was observed a handful of times. This chain connects TRBV7-3 to TRBJ2-6; 8 bases map to TRBD1. The CDR3 is 17 amino acids. Germline assignment: CDR1 SGHTA and CDR2 FQGTGA. V was pared by 5 bases and J by 1 base, with 7 bases of the junction left unmatched. CDR3 DNA sequence: TGTGCCAGCAGCCCACGGACAGGGCTATCTGGGGCCAACGTCCTGACTTTC. Translating it yields CASSPRTGLSGANVLTF. Drawing the rest from reference TRBV7-3 and TRBJ2-6, the complete variable domain is GAGVSQTPSNKVTEKGKYVELRCDPISGHTALYWYRQSLGQGPEFLIYFQGTGAADDSGLPNDRFFAVRPEGSVSTLKIQRTERGDSAVYLCASSPRTGLSGANVLTFGAGSRLTVL.

The chain joins TRBV25-1 to TRBJ2-6; D is unclear. This CDR3 contains 14 residues. The ends were cut back, 3 bases at V and 0 bases at J, with 3 bases in the middle. The germline gives CDR1 MGHDK, CDR2 SYGVNS. The CDR3 region is CASSDSSGANVLTF. CDR3 bases: TGTGCCAGCAGTGACAGCTCTGGGGCCAACGTCCTGACTTTC. Filled out from reference TRBV25-1 and TRBJ2-6, the complete variable domain reads EADIYQTPRYLVIGTGKKITLECSQTMGHDKMYWYQQDPGMELHLIHYSYGVNSTEKGDLSSESTVSRIRTEHFPLTLESARPSHTSQYLCASSDSSGANVLTFGAGSRLTVL.

This chain links TRBV11-3 with TRBJ2-1; D might be TRBD2 (6 bases). This CDR3 comprises 15 residues. The ends were cut back, 1 base at V and 4 bases at J, with 11 bases in the middle. CDR1 SGHNT and CDR2 YENEEA come from the germline V gene. The CDR3 protein is CASSLGGGAYNEQFF. CDR3 bases: TGTGCCAGCAGCTTAGGTGGCGGGGCGTACAATGAGCAGTTCTTC.

The chain recombines TRBV6-5 with TRBJ1-1; D is unresolved. CDR3 size: 14 residues. CDR1 is MNHEY and CDR2 is SVGAGI in the germline V gene. The V end was cut by 7 bases, the J end by 2 bases, with 14 bases between. Here the CDR3 DNA reads TGTGCCAGCACTCCCCACTGGGGAAACACTGAAGCTTTCTTT. Amino acids: CASTPHWGNTEAFF.

The chain uses TRBV7-3 and TRBJ2-3; tentatively, D is TRBD2 (5 bases). Germline CDR1 is SGHTA and CDR2 is FQGTGA. V lost 4 bases and J lost 4, with 15 bases in between. This CDR3 is 15 amino acids long. The CDR3 bases are TGTGCCAGCAGCTCACTAGTCTCCAGCGCAGATACGCAGTATTTT. Translation gives CASSSLVSSADTQYF.

The rearrangement uses TRBV12-5 and TRBJ2-3, with 7 bases identical to TRBD2. Germline V gene lookup returns CDR1 LGHNT and CDR2 FRNRAP. The CDR3 runs 16 residues. With 6 bases clipped from V and 0 bases from J, the junction kept 9 bases outside the gene matches. The CDR3 spells CASGRDYASSTDTQYF. CDR3 DNA sequence: TGTGCTAGTGGGCGGGACTACGCCTCTAGCACAGATACGCAGTATTTT.

V usage is TRBV11-2 and J usage is TRBJ2-7; TRBD2 agrees at 7 bases. This CDR3 is 14 amino acids long. Germline V gives CDR1 SGHAT, CDR2 FQNNGV. V shed 3 bases and J 3 bases; nucleotides not matched to a gene: 5. CDR3 nucleotide sequence: TGTGCCAGCAGCTTTTTGGGGGGGGACTACGAGCAGTACTTC. Its translation: CASSFLGGDYEQYF.